One sample yielded the 20 T cell receptor beta chains listed below, sequenced in a study of CD8+ T cells in alopecia areata. As the sequencing template, cDNA was produced by extracting RNA and reverse transcribing it. Sequencing was performed with immunoSEQ multiplex PCR; in TCRdb, only in-frame clones are kept and a portion is missing. The sample records around 200,000 clones, roughly 63% being singletons. The sample was CD4+ T cells sorted from blood, taken at week 0. The receptor set was obtained from a human donor with alopecia areata.

On this clone: At one end, the junction sequence differs from germline, possibly due to a read error. This rearrangement joins TRBV7-3 to TRBJ1-6; D is possibly TRBD1 (5 bases). Germline V gene lookup returns CDR1 SGHTA and CDR2 FQGTGA. The CDR3 contains 16 residues. CDR3 loop: CASSSDPAGHNSPLHF. The CDR3 DNA reads TGTGCCAGCAGCTCCGACCCCGCAGGACATAATTCGCCCCTCCACTTT.

This chain links TRBV29-1 with TRBJ2-3; weak D call: TRBD1 (6 bases). The CDR3 sequence is 14 residues long. Germline values: CDR1 SQVTM, CDR2 ANQGSEA. Deletions cut 4 bases from V and 4 bases from J, with 15 bases between. The CDR3 region is CSVVVGAMADTQYF. DNA for the CDR3: TGCAGCGTTGTTGTGGGGGCTATGGCAGATACGCAGTATTTT.

The chain is built from TRBV7-9 and TRBJ2-4, with 11 positions matching TRBD1. Germline V lookup: CDR1 SEHNR, CDR2 FQNEAQ (reference sequence). The V and J ends lost 3 bases and 8 bases, in that order; junction bases with no gene match: 6. CDR3 length: 15 residues. CDR3 sequence reads: CASSFVSGQGDIQYF. In DNA, the CDR3 is TGTGCCAGCAGCTTTGTGTCGGGACAGGGGGACATTCAGTACTTC. Based on the CDR3 plus reference TRBV7-9 and TRBJ2-4, the full variable domain is DTGVSQNPRHKITKRGQNVTFRCDPISEHNRLYWYRQTLGQGPEFLTYFQNEAQLEKSRLLSDRFSAERPKGSFSTLEIQRTEQGDSAMYLCASSFVSGQGDIQYFGAGTRLSVL.

The chain uses TRBV5-1 and TRBJ2-5, with 9 bases aligning to TRBD2. V trimming: 1 base; J trimming: 4 bases; junction bases outside the gene matches: 5. Germline CDR1 is SGHRS and CDR2 is YFSETQ. This CDR3 spans 15 amino acids. Here the CDR3 DNA reads TGCGCCAGCAGCTTGAATCCTAGCGGGGTAGAGACCCAGTACTTC. Amino acid sequence: CASSLNPSGVETQYF.

This rearrangement joins TRBV29-1 to TRBJ2-3, with D perhaps TRBD1 (5 bases). The germline CDR1 and CDR2 sequences are SQVTM and ANQGSEA. V was clipped by 6 bases and J by 4 bases, with 17 bases between them. This CDR3 comprises 14 residues. The CDR3 sequence: CSVLYPGLPDTQYF. CDR3 nucleotides: TGCAGCGTCTTATATCCAGGGTTGCCAGATACGCAGTATTTT.

V gene TRBV30 combines with J gene TRBJ1-5, with D perhaps matching TRBD1 (6 bases). This CDR3 has 15 amino acids. Germline CDR1 GTSNPN, CDR2 SVGIG (reference sequence). V was cut by 1 base and J by 8 bases, with 18 bases left in between. The CDR3 DNA reads as TGTGCCTGGAGTGCAATAAGACAGGCCGGGGAGCCCCAGCATTTT. Translating gives CAWSAIRQAGEPQHF. The full variable domain, completed using reference TRBV30 and TRBJ1-5, is SQTIHQWPATLVQPVGSPLSLECTVEGTSNPNLYWYRQAAGRGLQLLFYSVGIGQISSEVPQNLSASRPQDRQFILSSKKLLLSDSGFYLCAWSAIRQAGEPQHFGDGTRLSIL.

The V gene is TRBV29-1, the J gene TRBJ2-3; D perhaps matches TRBD2 (7 bases). Trimming removed 7 bases at V and 0 bases at J, with 17 bases between. In germline, CDR1 is SQVTM, CDR2 ANQGSEA. CDR3 length: 15 residues. This CDR3 reads CSARGGSTSTDTQYF. The DNA for the CDR3 is TGCAGCGCCAGGGGAGGGTCAACTAGCACAGATACGCAGTATTTT.

This clone has just a few counts. Other DNA sequences from this sample encode an identical CDR3 as well. The chain links TRBV29-1 to TRBJ1-1, with no clear D. V lost 0 bases to trimming and J lost 4 bases, with 6 bases between them. Germline values: CDR1 SQVTM, CDR2 ANQGSEA. The length of the CDR3 is 12 residues. Here the CDR3 DNA reads TGCAGCGTTGAAGATCGGGGCACTGAAGCTTTCTTT. It encodes CSVEDRGTEAFF. The variable domain in full, with the rest retrieved from reference TRBV29-1 and TRBJ1-1, is SAVISQKPSRDICQRGTSLTIQCQVDSQVTMMFWYRQQPGQSLTLIATANQGSEATYESGFVIDKFPISRPNLTFSTLTVSNMSPEDSSIYLCSVEDRGTEAFFGQGTRLTVV.

This clone was seen at least ten times. The chain uses TRBV7-2 and TRBJ2-7; D is uncertain. There are 12 residues in the CDR3. V was cut by 1 base and J by 9 bases, with 10 bases left in between. Per the germline V gene, CDR1 is SGHTA and CDR2 is FQGNSA. The CDR3 sequence is CASSLEGDRQYF. The CDR3 DNA reads as TGTGCCAGCAGCTTAGAAGGAGATCGGCAGTACTTC.

The genes are TRBV30 and TRBJ2-4; D remains unclear. CDR3 length equals 14 residues. The ends were cut back, 0 bases at V and 0 bases at J, with 6 bases in the middle. Looked up from germline, CDR1 is GTSNPN and CDR2 is SVGIG (reference sequence). CDR3 protein: CAWSVLLAKNIQYF. The CDR3 bases are TGTGCCTGGAGTGTACTTCTAGCCAAAAACATTCAGTACTTC.

In this sample, this clone turned up a few times. Other DNA sequences within the sample encode an identical CDR3. The chain links TRBV5-1 to TRBJ2-1; D is possibly TRBD1 or TRBD2 (6 bases each). CDR3 length equals 16 residues. The germline CDR1 and CDR2 sequences are SGHRS and YFSETQ. The V gene lost 0 bases and the J gene lost 1 base, with 11 bases spanning the gap. CDR3: CASSLVGGLSYNEQFF. The CDR3 region has the DNA TGCGCCAGCAGCTTGGTTGGGGGGCTATCCTACAATGAGCAGTTCTTC.

The V and J genes are TRBV6-1 and TRBJ1-4, with D possibly TRBD1 on 5 matching bases. V dropped 6 bases and J dropped 8 bases, with 16 bases sitting between them. The CDR3 covers 14 residues. CDR1 is MNHNS, CDR2 SASEGT, per germline. CDR3 nucleotide sequence: TGTGCCAGCAGCTCCCAAAAGGGGCAGGAAAAACTGTTTTTT. It translates to CASSSQKGQEKLFF.

This clone has a single count. The chain is built from TRBV7-2 and TRBJ1-1; D not certain. The V and J ends lost 3 bases and 5 bases respectively, with 10 bases between them. Germline V lookup: CDR1 SGHTA, CDR2 FQGNSA. This CDR3 comprises 13 residues. CDR3 bases: TGTGCCAGCAGCTTGACCGGGAGGACTGAAGCTTTCTTT. It yields the protein CASSLTGRTEAFF.

The gene calls are TRBV9 and TRBJ2-1; D remains unclear. The CDR3 runs 15 residues. Trimming took off 0 bases at V and 8 bases at J, with 15 bases between the two ends. CDR1 SGDLS and CDR2 YYNGEE come from the germline V gene. The CDR3 nucleotides are TGTGCCAGCAGCGTAGATATAGAAGCGACCGATGAGCAGTTCTTC. Residues: CASSVDIEATDEQFF.

The V call is TRBV7-2, the J call TRBJ2-5; maybe TRBD1 (5 bases). This CDR3 has 15 residues. Trimming removed 5 bases at V and 1 base at J, with 14 bases between. CDR1 SGHTA and CDR2 FQGNSA come from the germline V gene. The CDR3 protein is CASSTTTESQETQYF. The CDR3 coding sequence is TGTGCCAGCAGCACCACGACAGAATCCCAAGAGACCCAGTACTTC. Full variable domain (rest looked up from reference TRBV7-2 and TRBJ2-5): GAGVSQSPSNKVTEKGKDVELRCDPISGHTALYWYRQSLGQGLEFLIYFQGNSAPDKSGLPSDRFSAERTGGSVSTLTIQRTQQEDSAVYLCASSTTTESQETQYFGPGTRLLVL.

The CDR3 nucleotides are TGTGCCAGCAGCTCCTACCCGGATACGCAGTATTTT. Residues: CASSSYPDTQYF. This rearrangement joins TRBV7-9 to TRBJ2-3; D gene unclear. Germline lookup yields CDR1 SEHNR and CDR2 FQNEAQ (reference sequence). The CDR3 totals 12 residues. The V gene lost 4 bases and the J gene lost 6 bases, with 8 bases spanning the gap. The whole variable domain, filled in from reference TRBV7-9 and TRBJ2-3, reads DTGVSQNPRHKITKRGQNVTFRCDPISEHNRLYWYRQTLGQGPEFLTYFQNEAQLEKSRLLSDRFSAERPKGSFSTLEIQRTEQGDSAMYLCASSSYPDTQYFGPGTRLTVL.

The rearrangement uses TRBV30 and TRBJ1-6; a possible D gene is TRBD1 (6 bases). This CDR3 is built from 13 residues. From germline, CDR1 is GTSNPN and CDR2 SVGIG (reference sequence). V was shortened by 5 bases and J by 7 bases, with 12 bases between the two germline ends. CDR3 coding DNA: TGTGCCTGGGATACAGGGCCCAATTCACCCCTCCACTTT. This sequence encodes CAWDTGPNSPLHF.

J is TRBJ2-2 and V is TRBV5-8; maybe TRBD2 (6 bases). Looked up from germline, CDR1 is SGHTS and CDR2 is YDEGEE. The CDR3 is 14 residues long. The V end lost 3 bases, the J end lost 9 bases, and 15 bases lay between the germline ends. The CDR3 bases are TGTGCCAGCAGCTACAATAGCGGCACTTGGGAGCTGTTTTTT. Encoded protein: CASSYNSGTWELFF.

J is TRBJ2-3 and V is TRBV4-3, with D uncertain. Germline V gene sequence: CDR1 LGHNA, CDR2 YSLEER. The CDR3 totals 15 residues. Trimming stripped 1 base from V and 9 bases from J, with 17 bases between. As DNA, the CDR3 is TGCGCCAGCAGCCAAGGCCCTAGAAACTTTGGAACGCAGTATTTT. Translated, it gives CASSQGPRNFGTQYF.

This rearrangement joins TRBV11-2 to TRBJ2-1, with TRBD2 matching 9 bases. Germline loops: CDR1 SGHAT, CDR2 FQNNGV. The CDR3 is 15 residues long. After removal of 4 bases from V and 9 bases from J, the junction contained 10 bases not matched to a gene. The CDR3, as DNA: TGTGCCAGCAGCTCCCTTATTAGCGGGGGTGCTGAGCAGTTCTTC. It codes for CASSSLISGGAEQFF. Complete variable domain (other parts from reference TRBV11-2 and TRBJ2-1): EAGVAQSPRYKIIEKRQSVAFWCNPISGHATLYWYQQILGQGPKLLIQFQNNGVVDDSQLPKDRFSAERLKGVDSTLKIQPAKLEDSAVYLCASSSLISGGAEQFFGPGTRLTVL.